One T cell receptor beta chain is described in this entry. The entry originates in a study of T cell responses to AZD1222 COVID-19 vaccine. The V gene's germline CDR1 is SGHTA and CDR2 FQGNSA. The CDR3 is 15 amino acids. V was shortened by 0 bases and J by 8 bases, with 14 bases between the two germline ends. The repertoire was sequenced with immunoSEQ multiplex PCR; TCRdb's copy has only in-frame clones and lacks some. The sample records roughly 150,000 clones, about nine tenths being singletons. This clonotype was obtained from an adult in good health. The source was peripheral blood, collected on day 0 of AZD1222 vaccination. The chain couples TRBV7-2 to TRBJ2-1, with a tentative D call TRBD1 (6 bases). The CDR3 DNA is TGTGCCAGCAGCTTAGCATTGGGGGCCCCGGATGAGCAGTTCTTC. Translated, it gives CASSLALGAPDEQFF.